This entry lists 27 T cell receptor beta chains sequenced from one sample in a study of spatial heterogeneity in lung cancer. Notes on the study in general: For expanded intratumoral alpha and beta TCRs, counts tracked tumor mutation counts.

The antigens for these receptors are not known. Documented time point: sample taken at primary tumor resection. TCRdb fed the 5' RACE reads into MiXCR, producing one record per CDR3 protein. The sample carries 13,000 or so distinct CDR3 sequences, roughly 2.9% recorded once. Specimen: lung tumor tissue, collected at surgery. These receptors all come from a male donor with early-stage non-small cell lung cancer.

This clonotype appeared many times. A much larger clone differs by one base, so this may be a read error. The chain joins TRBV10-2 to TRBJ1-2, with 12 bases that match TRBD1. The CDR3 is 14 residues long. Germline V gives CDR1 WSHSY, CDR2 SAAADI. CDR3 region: CASSTGTGGNGDTF. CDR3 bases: TGCGCCAGCAGCACCGGGACAGGGGGCAATGGCGACACCTTC.

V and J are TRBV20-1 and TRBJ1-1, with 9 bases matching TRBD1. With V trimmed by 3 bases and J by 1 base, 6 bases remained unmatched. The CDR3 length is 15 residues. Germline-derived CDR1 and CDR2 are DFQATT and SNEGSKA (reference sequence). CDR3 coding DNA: TGCAGTGCTAGCCCCGGACAGGGGTGGAACACTGAAGCTTTCTTT. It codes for CSASPGQGWNTEAFF.

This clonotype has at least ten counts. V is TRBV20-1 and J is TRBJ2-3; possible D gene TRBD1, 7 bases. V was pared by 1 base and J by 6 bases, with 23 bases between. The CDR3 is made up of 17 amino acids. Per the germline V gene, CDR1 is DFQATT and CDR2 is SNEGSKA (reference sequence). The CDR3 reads CSARAQGGALSSDTQYF. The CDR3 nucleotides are TGCAGTGCTAGAGCTCAGGGGGGCGCTTTATCTTCTGATACGCAGTATTTT.

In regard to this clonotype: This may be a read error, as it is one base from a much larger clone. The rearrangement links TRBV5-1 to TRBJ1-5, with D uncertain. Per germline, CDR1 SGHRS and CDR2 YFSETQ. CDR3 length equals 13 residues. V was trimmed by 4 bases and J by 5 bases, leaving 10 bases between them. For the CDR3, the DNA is TGCGCCAGCAGCCCTGTGAGGGATCAGCCCCAGCATTTT. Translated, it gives CASSPVRDQPQHF.

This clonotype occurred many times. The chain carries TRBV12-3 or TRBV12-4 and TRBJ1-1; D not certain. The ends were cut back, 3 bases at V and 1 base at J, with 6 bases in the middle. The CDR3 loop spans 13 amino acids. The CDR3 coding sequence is TGTGCCAGCAGTTTTATGACGAACACTGAAGCTTTCTTT. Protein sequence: CASSFMTNTEAFF.

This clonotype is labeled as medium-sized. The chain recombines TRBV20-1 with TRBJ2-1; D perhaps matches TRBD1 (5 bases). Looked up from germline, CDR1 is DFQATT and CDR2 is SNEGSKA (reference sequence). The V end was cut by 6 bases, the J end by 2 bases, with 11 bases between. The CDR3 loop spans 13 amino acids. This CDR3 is CSAPRAPYNEQFF. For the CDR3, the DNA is TGCAGTGCCCCCAGGGCACCCTACAATGAGCAGTTCTTC.

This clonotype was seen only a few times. CDR3 sequence reads: CASSQSSRRTGFATNEKLFF. The CDR3, as DNA: TGTGCCAGCAGCCAATCTAGCCGCCGAACTGGATTTGCAACTAATGAAAAACTGTTTTTT. The rearrangement links TRBV16 to TRBJ1-4; D call uncertain. With 0 bases removed from V and 0 bases from J, the gap between germline ends came to 20 bases. Germline V gene data show CDR1 as KGHSY and CDR2 as FQNENV. This CDR3 comprises 20 residues. Supplemented by reference TRBV16 and TRBJ1-4, the full variable domain reads GEEVAQTPKHLVRGEGQKAKLYCAPIKGHSYVFWYQQVLKNEFKFLISFQNENVFDETGMPKERFSAKCLPNSPCSLEIQATKLEDSAVYFCASSQSSRRTGFATNEKLFFGSGTQLSVL.

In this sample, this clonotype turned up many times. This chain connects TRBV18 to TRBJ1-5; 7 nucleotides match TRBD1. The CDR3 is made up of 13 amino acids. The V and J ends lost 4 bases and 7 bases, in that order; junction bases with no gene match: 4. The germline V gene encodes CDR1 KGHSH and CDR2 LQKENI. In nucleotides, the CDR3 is TGTGCCAGCTCACAGGGGGCCGGGCAGCCCCAGCATTTT. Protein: CASSQGAGQPQHF.

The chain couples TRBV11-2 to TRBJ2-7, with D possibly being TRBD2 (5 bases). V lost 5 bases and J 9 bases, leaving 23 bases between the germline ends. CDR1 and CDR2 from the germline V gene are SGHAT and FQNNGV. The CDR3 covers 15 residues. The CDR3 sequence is CASSPNGVSATRQYF. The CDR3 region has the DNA TGTGCCAGCAGCCCCAACGGGGTGTCAGCTACGAGGCAGTACTTC.

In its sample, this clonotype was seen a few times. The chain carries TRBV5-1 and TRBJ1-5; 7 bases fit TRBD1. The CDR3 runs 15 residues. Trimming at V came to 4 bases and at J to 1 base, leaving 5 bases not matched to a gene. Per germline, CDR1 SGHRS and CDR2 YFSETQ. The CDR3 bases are TGCGCCAGCAGCCCGACAGGGAGCAGCAATCAGCCCCAGCATTTT. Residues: CASSPTGSSNQPQHF.

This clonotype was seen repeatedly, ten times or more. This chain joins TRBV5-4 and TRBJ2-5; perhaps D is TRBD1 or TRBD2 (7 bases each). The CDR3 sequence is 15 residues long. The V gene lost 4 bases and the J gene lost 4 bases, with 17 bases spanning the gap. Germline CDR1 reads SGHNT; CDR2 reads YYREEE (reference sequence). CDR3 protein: CASSPGGAGTETQYF. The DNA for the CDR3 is TGTGCCAGCAGCCCAGGGGGGGCGGGCACAGAGACCCAGTACTTC.

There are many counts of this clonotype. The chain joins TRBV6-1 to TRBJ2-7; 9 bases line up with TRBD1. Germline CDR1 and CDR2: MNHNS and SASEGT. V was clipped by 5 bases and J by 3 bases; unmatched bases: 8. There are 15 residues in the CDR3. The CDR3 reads CASSPLLGQGYEQYF. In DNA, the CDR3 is TGTGCCAGCAGTCCCCTCTTGGGACAGGGCTACGAGCAGTACTTC.

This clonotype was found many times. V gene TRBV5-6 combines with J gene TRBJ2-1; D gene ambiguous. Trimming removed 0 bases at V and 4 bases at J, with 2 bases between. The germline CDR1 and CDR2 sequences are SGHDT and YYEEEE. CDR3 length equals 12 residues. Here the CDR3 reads CASSLEYNEQFF. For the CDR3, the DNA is TGTGCCAGCAGCTTGGAGTACAATGAGCAGTTCTTC.

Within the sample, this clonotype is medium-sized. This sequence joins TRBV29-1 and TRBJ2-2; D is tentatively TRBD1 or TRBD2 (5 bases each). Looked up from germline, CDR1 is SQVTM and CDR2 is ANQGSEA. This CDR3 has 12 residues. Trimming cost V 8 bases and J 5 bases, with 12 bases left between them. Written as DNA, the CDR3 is TGCAGCTACCGGGGCAGTACCGGGGAGCTGTTTTTT. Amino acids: CSYRGSTGELFF.

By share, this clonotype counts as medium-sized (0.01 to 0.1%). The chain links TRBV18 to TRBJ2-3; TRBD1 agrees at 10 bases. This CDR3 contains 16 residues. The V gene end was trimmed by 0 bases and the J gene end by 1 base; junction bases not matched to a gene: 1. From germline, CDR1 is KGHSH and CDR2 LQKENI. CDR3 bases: TGTGCCAGCTCACCACCCGGGACAGGGGGCACAGATACGCAGTATTTT. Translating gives CASSPPGTGGTDTQYF. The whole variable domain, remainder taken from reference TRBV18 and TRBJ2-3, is NAGVMQNPRHLVRRRGQEARLRCSPMKGHSHVYWYRQLPEEGLKFMVYLQKENIIDESGMPKERFSAEFPKEGPSILRIQQVVRGDSAAYFCASSPPGTGGTDTQYFGPGTRLTVL.

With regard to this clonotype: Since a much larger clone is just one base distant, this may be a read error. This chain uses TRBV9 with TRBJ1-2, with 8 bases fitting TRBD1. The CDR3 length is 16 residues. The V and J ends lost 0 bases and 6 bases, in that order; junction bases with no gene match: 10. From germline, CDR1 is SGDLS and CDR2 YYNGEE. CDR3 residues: CASSVEAGGKRDGYTF. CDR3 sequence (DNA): TGTGCCAGCAGCGTAGAGGCAGGGGGCAAAAGGGATGGCTACACCTTC.

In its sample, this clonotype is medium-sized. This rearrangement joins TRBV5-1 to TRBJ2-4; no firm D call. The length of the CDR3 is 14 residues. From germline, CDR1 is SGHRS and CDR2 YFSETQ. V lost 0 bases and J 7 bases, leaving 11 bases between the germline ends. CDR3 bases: TGCGCCAGCAGCTTGGGAACTATGGCGAACATTCAGTACTTC. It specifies CASSLGTMANIQYF.

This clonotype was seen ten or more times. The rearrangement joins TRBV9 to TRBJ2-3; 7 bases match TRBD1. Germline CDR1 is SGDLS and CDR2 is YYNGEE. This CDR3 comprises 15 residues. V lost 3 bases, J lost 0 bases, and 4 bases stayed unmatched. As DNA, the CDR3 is TGTGCCAGCAGCGCAGGGACAGAAAGCACAGATACGCAGTATTTT. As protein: CASSAGTESTDTQYF.

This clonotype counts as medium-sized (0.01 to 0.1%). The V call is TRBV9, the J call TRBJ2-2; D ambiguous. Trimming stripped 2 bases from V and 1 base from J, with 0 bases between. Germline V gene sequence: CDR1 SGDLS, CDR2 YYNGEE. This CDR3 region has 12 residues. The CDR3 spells CASSVNTGELFF. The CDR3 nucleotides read TGTGCCAGCAGCGTGAACACCGGGGAGCTGTTTTTT.

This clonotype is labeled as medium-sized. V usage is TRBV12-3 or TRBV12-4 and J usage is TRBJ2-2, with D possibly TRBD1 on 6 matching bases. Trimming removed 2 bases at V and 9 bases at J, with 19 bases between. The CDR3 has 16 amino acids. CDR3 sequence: CASSLNDRIPVRELFF. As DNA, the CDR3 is TGTGCCAGCAGTTTAAACGACAGGATACCGGTCAGGGAGCTGTTTTTT.

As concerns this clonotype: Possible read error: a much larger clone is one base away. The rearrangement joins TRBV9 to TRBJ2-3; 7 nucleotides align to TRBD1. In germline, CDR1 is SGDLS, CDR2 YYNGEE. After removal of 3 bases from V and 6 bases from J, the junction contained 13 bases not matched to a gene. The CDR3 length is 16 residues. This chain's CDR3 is CASSGNQGQPTDTQYF. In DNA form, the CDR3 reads TGTGCCAGCAGCGGCAACCAGGGACAGCCCACGGATACGCAGTATTTT.

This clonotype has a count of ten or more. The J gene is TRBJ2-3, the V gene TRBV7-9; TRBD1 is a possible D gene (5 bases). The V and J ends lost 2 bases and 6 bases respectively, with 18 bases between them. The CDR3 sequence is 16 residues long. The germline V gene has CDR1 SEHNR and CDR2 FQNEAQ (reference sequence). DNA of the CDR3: TGTGCCAGCAGCTTATCCAGGGTATTGTTTTTGGATACGCAGTATTTT. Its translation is CASSLSRVLFLDTQYF.

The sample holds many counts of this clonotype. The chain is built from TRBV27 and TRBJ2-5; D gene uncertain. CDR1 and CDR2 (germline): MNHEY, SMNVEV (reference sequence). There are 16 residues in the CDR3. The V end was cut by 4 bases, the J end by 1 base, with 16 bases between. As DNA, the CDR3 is TGTGCCAGCAGTTCCTCACGAGGAAAGACCCAAGAGACCCAGTACTTC. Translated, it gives CASSSSRGKTQETQYF.

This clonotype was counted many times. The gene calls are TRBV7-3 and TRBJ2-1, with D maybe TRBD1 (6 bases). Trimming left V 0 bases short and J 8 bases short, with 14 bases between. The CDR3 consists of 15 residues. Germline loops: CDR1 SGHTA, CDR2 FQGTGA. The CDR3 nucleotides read TGTGCCAGCAGCTTAACGCCAGGGGAGTATCATGAGCAGTTCTTC. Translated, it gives CASSLTPGEYHEQFF.

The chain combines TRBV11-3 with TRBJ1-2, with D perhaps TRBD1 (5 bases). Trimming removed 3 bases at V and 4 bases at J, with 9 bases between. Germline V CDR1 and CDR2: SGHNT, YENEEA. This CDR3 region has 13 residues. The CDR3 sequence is CASSLGRTYGYTF. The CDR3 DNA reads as TGTGCCAGCAGCTTGGGACGGACCTATGGCTACACCTTC.

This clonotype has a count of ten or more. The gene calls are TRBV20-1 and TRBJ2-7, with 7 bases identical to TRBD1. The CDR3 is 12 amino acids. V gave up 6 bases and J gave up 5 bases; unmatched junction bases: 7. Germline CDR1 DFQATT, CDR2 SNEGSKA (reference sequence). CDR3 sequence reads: CSALTGLNEQYF. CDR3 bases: TGCAGTGCGCTGACAGGGTTAAACGAGCAGTACTTC.

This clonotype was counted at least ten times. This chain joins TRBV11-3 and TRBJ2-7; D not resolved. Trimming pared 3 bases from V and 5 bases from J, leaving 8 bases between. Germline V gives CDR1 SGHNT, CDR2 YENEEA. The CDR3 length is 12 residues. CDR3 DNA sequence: TGTGCCAGCAGCTTGATGGGAAACGAGCAGTACTTC. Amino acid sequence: CASSLMGNEQYF. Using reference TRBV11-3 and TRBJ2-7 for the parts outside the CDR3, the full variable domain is EAGVVQSPRYKIIEKKQPVAFWCNPISGHNTLYWYLQNLGQGPELLIRYENEEAVDDSQLPKDRFSAERLKGVDSTLKIQPAELGDSAVYLCASSLMGNEQYFGPGTRLTVT.